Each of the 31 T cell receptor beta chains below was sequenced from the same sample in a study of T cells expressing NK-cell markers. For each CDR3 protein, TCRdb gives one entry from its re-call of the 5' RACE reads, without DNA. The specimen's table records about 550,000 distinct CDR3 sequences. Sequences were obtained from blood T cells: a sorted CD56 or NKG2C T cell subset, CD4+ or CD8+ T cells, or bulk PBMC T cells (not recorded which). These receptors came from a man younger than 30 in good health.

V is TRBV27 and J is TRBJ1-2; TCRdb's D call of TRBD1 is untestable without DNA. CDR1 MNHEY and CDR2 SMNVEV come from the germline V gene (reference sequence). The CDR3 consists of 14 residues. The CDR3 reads CASRRGAGDYGYTF.

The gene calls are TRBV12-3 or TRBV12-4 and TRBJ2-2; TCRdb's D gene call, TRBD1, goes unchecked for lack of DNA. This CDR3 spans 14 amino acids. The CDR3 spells CASSPQGVTGELFF.

CDR3 sequence reads: CASSLLAGGPSHEQFF. The chain links TRBV6-4 to TRBJ2-1; TCRdb selects TRBD2, and the lack of DNA leaves this call unchecked. From germline, CDR1 is MRHNA and CDR2 SNTAGT. CDR3 length equals 16 residues.

The CDR3 sequence: CASTAFGPDQPQHF. The chain has TRBV12-3 or TRBV12-4 and TRBJ1-5. This CDR3 is 14 amino acids long.

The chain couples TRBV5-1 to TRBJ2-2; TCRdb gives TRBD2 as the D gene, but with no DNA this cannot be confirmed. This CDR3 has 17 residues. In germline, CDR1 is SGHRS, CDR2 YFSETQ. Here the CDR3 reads CASTRTSGSGNSGELFF.

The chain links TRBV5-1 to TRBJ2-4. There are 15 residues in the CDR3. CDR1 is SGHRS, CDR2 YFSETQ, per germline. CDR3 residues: CASSNEGLAKNIQYF.

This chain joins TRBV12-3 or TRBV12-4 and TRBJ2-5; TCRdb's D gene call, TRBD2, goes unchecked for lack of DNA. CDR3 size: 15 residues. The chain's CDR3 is CASSQSGTGKETQYF.

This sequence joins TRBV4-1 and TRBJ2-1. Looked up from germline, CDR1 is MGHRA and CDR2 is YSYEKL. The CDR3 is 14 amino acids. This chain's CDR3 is CASSPSVGYNEQFF.

CDR3 region: CATKKTPSVVVYNEQFF. The chain uses TRBV6-5 and TRBJ2-1; TCRdb gives TRBD2 as the D gene, but with no DNA this cannot be confirmed. Per the germline V gene, CDR1 is MNHEY and CDR2 is SVGAGI. CDR3 length equals 17 residues.

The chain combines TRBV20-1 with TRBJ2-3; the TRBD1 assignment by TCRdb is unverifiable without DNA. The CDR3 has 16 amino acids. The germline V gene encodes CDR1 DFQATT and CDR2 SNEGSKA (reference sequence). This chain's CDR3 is CSARETGTGGRDTQYF.

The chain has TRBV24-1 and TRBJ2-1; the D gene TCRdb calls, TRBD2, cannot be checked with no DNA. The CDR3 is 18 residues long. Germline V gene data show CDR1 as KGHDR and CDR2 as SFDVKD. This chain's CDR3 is CATSDQTAPGLASNEQFF.

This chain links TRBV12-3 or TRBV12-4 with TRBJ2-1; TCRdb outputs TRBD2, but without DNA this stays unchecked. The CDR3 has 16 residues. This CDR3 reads CASSLVDSGYYNEQFF.

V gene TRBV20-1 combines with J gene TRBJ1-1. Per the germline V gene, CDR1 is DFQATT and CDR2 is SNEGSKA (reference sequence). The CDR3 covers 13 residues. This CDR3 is CSAMGHLGTEAFF.

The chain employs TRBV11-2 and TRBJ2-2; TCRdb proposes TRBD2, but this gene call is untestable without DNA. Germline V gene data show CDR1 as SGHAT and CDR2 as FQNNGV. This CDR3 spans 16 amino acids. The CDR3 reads CASSPLPPGATGELFF.

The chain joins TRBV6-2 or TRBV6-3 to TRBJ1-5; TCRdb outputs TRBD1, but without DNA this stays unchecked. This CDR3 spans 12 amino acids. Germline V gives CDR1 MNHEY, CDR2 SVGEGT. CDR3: CASGTFNQPQHF.

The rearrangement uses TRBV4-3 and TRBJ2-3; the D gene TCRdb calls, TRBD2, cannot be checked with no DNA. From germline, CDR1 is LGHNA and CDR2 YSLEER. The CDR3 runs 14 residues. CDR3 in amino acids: CASSQEQLPDTQYF.

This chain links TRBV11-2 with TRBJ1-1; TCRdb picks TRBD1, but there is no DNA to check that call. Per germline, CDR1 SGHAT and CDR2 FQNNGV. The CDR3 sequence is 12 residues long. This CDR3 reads CASSLEAGEAFF.

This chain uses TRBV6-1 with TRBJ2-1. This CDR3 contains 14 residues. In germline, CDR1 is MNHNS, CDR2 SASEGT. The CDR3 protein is CASGRAGSYNEQFF.

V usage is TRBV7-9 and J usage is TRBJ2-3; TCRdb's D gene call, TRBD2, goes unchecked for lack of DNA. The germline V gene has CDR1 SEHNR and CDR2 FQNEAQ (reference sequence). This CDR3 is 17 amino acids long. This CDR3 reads CASSPATWGGDTDTQYF.

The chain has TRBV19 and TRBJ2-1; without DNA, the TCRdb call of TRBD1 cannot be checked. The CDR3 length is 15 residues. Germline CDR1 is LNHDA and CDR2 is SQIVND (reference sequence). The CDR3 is CASYGQGAVYNEQFF. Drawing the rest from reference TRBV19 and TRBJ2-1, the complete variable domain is DGGITQSPKYLFRKEGQNVTLSCEQNLNHDAMYWYRQDPGQGLRLIYYSQIVNDFQKGDIAEGYSVSREKKESFPLTVTSAQKNPTAFYLCASYGQGAVYNEQFFGPGTRLTVL.

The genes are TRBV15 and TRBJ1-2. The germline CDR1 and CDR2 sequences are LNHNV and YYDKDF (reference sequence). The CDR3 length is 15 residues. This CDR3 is CATSRGAVSNYGYTF.

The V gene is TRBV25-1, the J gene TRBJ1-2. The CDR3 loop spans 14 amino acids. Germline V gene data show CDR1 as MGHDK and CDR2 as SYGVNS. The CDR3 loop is CASSEYEGYYGYTF.

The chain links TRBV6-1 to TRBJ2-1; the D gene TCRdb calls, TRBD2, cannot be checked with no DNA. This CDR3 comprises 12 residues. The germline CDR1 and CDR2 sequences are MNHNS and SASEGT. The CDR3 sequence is CASDSGNNEQFF.

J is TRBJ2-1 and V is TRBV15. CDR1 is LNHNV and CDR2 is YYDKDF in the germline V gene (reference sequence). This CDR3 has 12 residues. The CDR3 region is CATSRGVFEQFF.

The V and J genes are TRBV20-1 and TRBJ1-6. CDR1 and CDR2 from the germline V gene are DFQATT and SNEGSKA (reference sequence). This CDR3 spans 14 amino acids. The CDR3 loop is CSARDAVYQTPLHF.

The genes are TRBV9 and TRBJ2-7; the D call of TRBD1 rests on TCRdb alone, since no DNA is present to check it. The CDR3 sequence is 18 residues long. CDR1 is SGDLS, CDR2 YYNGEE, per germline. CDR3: CASSVGSGGPGRPYEQYF.

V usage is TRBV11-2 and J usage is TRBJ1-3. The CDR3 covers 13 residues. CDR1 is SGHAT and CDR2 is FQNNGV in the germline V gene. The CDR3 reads CASSFLYGNTIYF.

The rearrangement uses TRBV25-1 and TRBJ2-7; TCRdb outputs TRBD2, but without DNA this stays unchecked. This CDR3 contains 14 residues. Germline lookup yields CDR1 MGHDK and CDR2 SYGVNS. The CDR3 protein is CASSEWGTSGEQYF.

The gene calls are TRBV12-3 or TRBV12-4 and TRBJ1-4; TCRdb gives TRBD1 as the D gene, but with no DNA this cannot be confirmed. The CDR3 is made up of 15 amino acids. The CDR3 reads CASSASGQGREKLFF.

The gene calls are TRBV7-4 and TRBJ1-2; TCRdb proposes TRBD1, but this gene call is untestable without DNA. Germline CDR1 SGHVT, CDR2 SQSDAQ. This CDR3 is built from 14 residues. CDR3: CASTFSTGCPGYTF.

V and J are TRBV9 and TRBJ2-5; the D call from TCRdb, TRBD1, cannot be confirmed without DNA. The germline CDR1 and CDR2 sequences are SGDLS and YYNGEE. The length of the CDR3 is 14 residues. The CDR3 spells CASSETGGQETQYF.